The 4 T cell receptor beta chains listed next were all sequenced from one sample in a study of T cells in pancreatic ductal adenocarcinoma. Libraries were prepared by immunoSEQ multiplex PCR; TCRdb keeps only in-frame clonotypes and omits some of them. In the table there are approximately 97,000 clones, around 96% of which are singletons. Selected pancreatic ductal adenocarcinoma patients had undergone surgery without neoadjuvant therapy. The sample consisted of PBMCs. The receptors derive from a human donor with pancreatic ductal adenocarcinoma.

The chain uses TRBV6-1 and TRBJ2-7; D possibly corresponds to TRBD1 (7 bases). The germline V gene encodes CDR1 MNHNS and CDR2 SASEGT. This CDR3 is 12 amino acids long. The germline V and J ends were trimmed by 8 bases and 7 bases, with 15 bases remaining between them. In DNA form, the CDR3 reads TGTGCCAGCGCCTCGACAGGGAGGGAGCAGTACTTC. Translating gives CASASTGREQYF.

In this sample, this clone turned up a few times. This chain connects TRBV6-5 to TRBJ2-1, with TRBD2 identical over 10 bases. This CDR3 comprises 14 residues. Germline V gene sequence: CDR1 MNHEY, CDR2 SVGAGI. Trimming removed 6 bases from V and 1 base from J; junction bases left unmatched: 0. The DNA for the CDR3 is TGTGCCAGCAGAGCGGGAGGGTCCTACAATGAGCAGTTCTTC. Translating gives CASRAGGSYNEQFF.

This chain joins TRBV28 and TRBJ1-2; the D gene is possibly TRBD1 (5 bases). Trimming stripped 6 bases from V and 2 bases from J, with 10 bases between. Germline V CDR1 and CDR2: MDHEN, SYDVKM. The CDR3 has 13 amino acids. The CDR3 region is CASRPGGNYGYTF. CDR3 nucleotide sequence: TGTGCCAGCAGACCTGGGGGGAACTATGGCTACACCTTC.

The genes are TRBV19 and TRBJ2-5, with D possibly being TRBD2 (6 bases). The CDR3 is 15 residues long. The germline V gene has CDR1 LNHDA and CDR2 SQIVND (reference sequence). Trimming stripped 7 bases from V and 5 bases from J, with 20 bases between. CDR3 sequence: CASTRRADVRETQYF. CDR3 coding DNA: TGTGCCAGTACCCGGAGGGCGGACGTCCGGGAGACCCAGTACTTC. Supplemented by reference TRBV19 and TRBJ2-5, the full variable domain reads DGGITQSPKYLFRKEGQNVTLSCEQNLNHDAMYWYRQDPGQGLRLIYYSQIVNDFQKGDIAEGYSVSREKKESFPLTVTSAQKNPTAFYLCASTRRADVRETQYFGPGTRLLVL.